This T cell receptor beta chain derives from a study of blood T cells in healthy people across ages. This clonotype has at least ten counts. V was cut by 0 bases and J by 5 bases, with 11 bases left in between. CDR1 and CDR2 (germline): SGHDT, YYEEEE. The CDR3 is made up of 14 amino acids. Combining a sample-barcoded 5' primer with a J-beta primer mix, a second PCR ran for 7 to 11 cycles. TCRdb passed the 5' RACE reads through MiXCR, listing each CDR3 protein once. The repertoire holds approximately 810,000 distinct CDR3 sequences, with 29% as singletons. The rearrangement uses TRBV5-6 and TRBJ2-5, with D unclear. Sequences were obtained from blood. This TCR was sampled from a woman older than 75 in good health. The CDR3 loop is CASSLVSKAETQYF. The CDR3 nucleotides read TGTGCCAGCAGCTTGGTTTCCAAAGCGGAGACCCAGTACTTC.